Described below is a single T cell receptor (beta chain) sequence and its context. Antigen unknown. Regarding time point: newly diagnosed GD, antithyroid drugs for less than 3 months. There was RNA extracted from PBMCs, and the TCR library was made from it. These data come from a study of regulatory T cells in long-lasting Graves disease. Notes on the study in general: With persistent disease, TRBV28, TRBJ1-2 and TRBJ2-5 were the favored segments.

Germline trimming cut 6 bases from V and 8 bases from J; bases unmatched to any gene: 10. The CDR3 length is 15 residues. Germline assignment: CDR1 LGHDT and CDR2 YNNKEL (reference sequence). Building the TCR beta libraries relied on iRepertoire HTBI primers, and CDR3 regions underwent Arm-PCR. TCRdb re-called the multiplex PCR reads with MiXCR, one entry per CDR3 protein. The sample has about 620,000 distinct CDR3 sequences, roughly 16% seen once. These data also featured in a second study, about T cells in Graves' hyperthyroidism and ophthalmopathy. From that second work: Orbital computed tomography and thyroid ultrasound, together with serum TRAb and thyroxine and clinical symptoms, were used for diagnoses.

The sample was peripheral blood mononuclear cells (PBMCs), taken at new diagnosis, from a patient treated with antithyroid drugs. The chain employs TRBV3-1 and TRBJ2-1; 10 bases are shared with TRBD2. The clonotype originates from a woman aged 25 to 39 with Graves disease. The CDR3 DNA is TGTGCCAGCAGGGGCGCAGCGGGAGGGTGGCATGAGCAGTTCTTC. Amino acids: CASRGAAGGWHEQFF.